Reported below is one TCR beta chain. Libraries were prepared by immunoSEQ multiplex PCR; TCRdb keeps only in-frame clonotypes and omits some of them. Of 120,000 or so clones in the sample, 85% to 90% were seen once. The CDR3 has 17 residues. Germline-derived CDR1 and CDR2 are MDHEN and SYDVKM. Trimming removed 7 bases from V and 0 bases from J, with 16 bases in between. The data are from a study of PD-1 blockade in mismatch repair-deficient tumors. The sequences come from peripheral blood, collected 72 weeks after starting pembrolizumab. This rearrangement joins TRBV28 to TRBJ2-6; no clear D gene. The sequence was collected from an adult with mismatch repair-deficient cancer. The CDR3 protein is CASTPYGWVSGANVLTF. CDR3 sequence (DNA): TGTGCCAGCACCCCCTACGGGTGGGTCTCTGGGGCCAACGTCCTGACTTTC. The complete variable domain, with remaining parts taken from reference TRBV28 and TRBJ2-6, reads DVKVTQSSRYLVKRTGEKVFLECVQDMDHENMFWYRQDPGLGLRLIYFSYDVKMKEKGDIPEGYSVSREKKERFSLILESASTNQTSMYLCASTPYGWVSGANVLTFGAGSRLTVL.